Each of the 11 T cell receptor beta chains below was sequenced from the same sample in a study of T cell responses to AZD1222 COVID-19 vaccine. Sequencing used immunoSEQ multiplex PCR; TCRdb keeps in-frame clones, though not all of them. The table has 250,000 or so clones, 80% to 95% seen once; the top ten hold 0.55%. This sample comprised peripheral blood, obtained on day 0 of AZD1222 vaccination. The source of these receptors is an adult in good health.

DNA of the CDR3: TGCGCCAGCAGCTTGGATGGGACGGGGACCCAGTACTTC. This sequence encodes CASSLDGTGTQYF. The gene calls are TRBV5-1 and TRBJ2-5; D tentatively reads TRBD1 or TRBD2 (5 bases each). The V end lost 0 bases, the J end lost 7 bases, and 10 bases lay between the germline ends. This CDR3 is built from 13 residues. Looked up from germline, CDR1 is SGHRS and CDR2 is YFSETQ.

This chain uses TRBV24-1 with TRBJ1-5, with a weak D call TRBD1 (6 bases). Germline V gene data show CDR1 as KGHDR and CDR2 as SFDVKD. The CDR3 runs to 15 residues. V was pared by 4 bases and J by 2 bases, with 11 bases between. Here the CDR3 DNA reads TGTGCCACCAGTGACTCACAGGGAGGCAATCAGCCCCAGCATTTT. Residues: CATSDSQGGNQPQHF.

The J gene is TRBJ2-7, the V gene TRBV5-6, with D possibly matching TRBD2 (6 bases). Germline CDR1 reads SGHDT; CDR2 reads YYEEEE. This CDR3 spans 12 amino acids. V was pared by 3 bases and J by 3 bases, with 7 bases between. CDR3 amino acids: CASSWEDYEQYF. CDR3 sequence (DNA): TGTGCCAGCAGCTGGGAGGACTACGAGCAGTACTTC.

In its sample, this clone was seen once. The CDR3 DNA reads as TGTGCCAGCAGCTTGTCGGACTCTCTAGGCTACACCTTC. Its translation is CASSLSDSLGYTF. This sequence joins TRBV28 and TRBJ1-2; no clear D gene. The germline gives CDR1 MDHEN, CDR2 SYDVKM. The V and J ends lost 6 bases and 8 bases respectively, with 16 bases between them. CDR3 length: 13 residues.

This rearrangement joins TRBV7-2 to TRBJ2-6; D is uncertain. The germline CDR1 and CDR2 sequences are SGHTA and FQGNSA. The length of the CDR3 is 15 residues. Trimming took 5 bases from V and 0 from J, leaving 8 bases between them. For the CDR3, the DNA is TGTGCCAGCAGCCCCGAGGCCTCTGGGGCCAACGTCCTGACTTTC. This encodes CASSPEASGANVLTF.

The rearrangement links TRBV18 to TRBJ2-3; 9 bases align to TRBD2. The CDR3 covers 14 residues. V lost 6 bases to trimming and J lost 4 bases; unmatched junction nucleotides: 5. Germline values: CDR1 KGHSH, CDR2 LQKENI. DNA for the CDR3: TGTGCCAGCTCCCTTGGCGGGAGGGCAGATACGCAGTATTTT. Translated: CASSLGGRADTQYF.

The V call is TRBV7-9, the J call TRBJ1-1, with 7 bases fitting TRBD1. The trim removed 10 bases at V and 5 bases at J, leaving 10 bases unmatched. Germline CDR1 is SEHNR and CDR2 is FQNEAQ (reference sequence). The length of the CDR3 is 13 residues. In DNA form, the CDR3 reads TGTGCCAACGGTAGGGGGCGAGGAACTGAAGCTTTCTTT. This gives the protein CANGRGRGTEAFF.

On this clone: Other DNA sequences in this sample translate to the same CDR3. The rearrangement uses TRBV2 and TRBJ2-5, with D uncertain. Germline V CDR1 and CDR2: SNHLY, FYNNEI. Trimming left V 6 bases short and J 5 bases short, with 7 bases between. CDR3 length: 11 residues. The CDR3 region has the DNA TGTGCCAGCAGGGCTGCCGAGACCCAGTACTTC. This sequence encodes CASRAAETQYF.

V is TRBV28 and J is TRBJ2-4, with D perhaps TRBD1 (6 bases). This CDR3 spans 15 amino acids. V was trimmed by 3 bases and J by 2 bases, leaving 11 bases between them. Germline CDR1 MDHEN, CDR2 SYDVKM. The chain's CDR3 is CASSLPGETKNIQYF. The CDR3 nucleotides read TGTGCCAGCAGTTTGCCAGGGGAGACCAAAAACATTCAGTACTTC.

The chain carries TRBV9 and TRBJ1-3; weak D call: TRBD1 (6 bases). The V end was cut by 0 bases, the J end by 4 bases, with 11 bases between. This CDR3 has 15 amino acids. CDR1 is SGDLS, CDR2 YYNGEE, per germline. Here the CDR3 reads CASSVVGGSGNTIYF. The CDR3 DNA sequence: TGTGCCAGCAGCGTAGTCGGGGGCTCGGGAAACACCATATATTTT.

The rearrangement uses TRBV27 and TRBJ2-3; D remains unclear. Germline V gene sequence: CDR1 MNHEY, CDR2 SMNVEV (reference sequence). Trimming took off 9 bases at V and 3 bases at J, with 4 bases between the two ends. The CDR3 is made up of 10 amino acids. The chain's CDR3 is CARLTDTQYF. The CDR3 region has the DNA TGTGCCAGATTGACAGATACGCAGTATTTT.